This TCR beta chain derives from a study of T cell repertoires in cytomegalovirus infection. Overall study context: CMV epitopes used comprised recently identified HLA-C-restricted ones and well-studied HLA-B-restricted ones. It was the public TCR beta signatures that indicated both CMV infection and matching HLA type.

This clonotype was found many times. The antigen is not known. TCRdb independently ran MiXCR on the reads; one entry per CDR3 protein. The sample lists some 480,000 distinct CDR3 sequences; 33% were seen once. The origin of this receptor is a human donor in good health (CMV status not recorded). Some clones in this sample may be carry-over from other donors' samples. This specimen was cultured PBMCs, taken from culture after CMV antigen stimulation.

CDR3 DNA: TGTGCCAGCAGCTTAAACAGTGTTAGCAATCAGCCCCAGCATTTT. It is translated as CASSLNSVSNQPQHF. V gene TRBV7-2 combines with J gene TRBJ1-5; D is undetermined. Germline lookup yields CDR1 SGHTA and CDR2 FQGNSA. Deletions cut 2 bases from V and 0 bases from J, with 8 bases between. The CDR3 is 15 amino acids.